The 18 T cell receptor beta chains below were found in one sample sequenced in a study of T cell responses to AZD1222 COVID-19 vaccine. The assay was immunoSEQ multiplex PCR, and TCRdb's table has in-frame clones only and misses some. The table shows 100,000 to 140,000 clones, with around nine tenths occurring only once. The sequences come from peripheral blood, collected on day 0 of AZD1222 vaccination. The receptors originated from an adult in good health.

The chain recombines TRBV7-9 with TRBJ2-7; possibly TRBD2 for D (7 bases). The germline gives CDR1 SEHNR, CDR2 FQNEAQ (reference sequence). V lost 2 bases and J 2 bases, leaving 10 bases between the germline ends. The length of the CDR3 is 14 residues. The CDR3 loop reads CASSLTGRAYEQYF. The CDR3 coding sequence is TGTGCCAGCAGCTTAACAGGGAGGGCCTACGAGCAGTACTTC.

V and J are TRBV7-6 and TRBJ2-7, with a weak D call TRBD1 (5 bases). V was cut by 1 base and J by 5 bases, with 12 bases left in between. This CDR3 comprises 14 residues. Germline values: CDR1 SGHVS, CDR2 FNYEAQ. The CDR3 reads CASSLDPGLNEQYF. CDR3 sequence (DNA): TGTGCCAGCAGCTTAGATCCAGGGCTCAACGAGCAGTACTTC.

The chain joins TRBV7-9 to TRBJ2-1; D call uncertain. The V end lost 1 base, the J end lost 0 bases, and 10 bases lay between the germline ends. CDR1 and CDR2 from the germline V gene are SEHNR and FQNEAQ (reference sequence). The CDR3 length is 16 residues. The CDR3 spells CASSLEVLSSYNEQFF. For the CDR3, the DNA is TGTGCCAGCAGCTTAGAGGTCCTCAGCTCCTACAATGAGCAGTTCTTC. Variable domain in full (rest from reference TRBV7-9 and TRBJ2-1): DTGVSQNPRHKITKRGQNVTFRCDPISEHNRLYWYRQTLGQGPEFLTYFQNEAQLEKSRLLSDRFSAERPKGSFSTLEIQRTEQGDSAMYLCASSLEVLSSYNEQFFGPGTRLTVL.

The chain is built from TRBV9 and TRBJ2-2; D is unresolved. The CDR3 is made up of 14 amino acids. Trimming removed 7 bases at V and 5 bases at J, with 15 bases between. Germline CDR1 reads SGDLS; CDR2 reads YYNGEE. The CDR3: CASSASALTGELFF. In DNA form, the CDR3 reads TGTGCCAGCTCCGCGTCGGCCCTAACCGGGGAGCTGTTTTTT. Based on the CDR3 plus reference TRBV9 and TRBJ2-2, the full variable domain is DSGVTQTPKHLITATGQRVTLRCSPRSGDLSVYWYQQSLDQGLQFLIQYYNGEERAKGNILERFSAQQFPDLHSELNLSSLELGDSALYFCASSASALTGELFFGEGSRLTVL.

The chain recombines TRBV14 with TRBJ1-2, with TRBD1 matching 8 bases. Trimming removed 4 bases from V and 7 bases from J; junction bases left unmatched: 5. CDR1 SGHDN and CDR2 FVKESK come from the germline V gene. The CDR3 sequence is 13 residues long. In DNA, the CDR3 is TGTGCCAGCAGCCCGATACAGGGGGGTGGCTACACCTTC. Residues: CASSPIQGGGYTF.

This clone occurred a few times. The chain carries TRBV10-1 and TRBJ1-5; D is perhaps TRBD1 (5 bases). Deletions cut 9 bases from V and 0 bases from J, with 15 bases between. CDR1 and CDR2 from the germline V gene are WNHNN and SYGVQD (reference sequence). The CDR3 runs to 15 residues. Here the CDR3 reads CARPTRGYSNQPQHF. In DNA form, the CDR3 reads TGCGCCAGACCAACTAGGGGATATAGCAATCAGCCCCAGCATTTT.

CDR3 loop: CASSPPGLAEYNEQFF. The CDR3 DNA follows: TGTGCCAGCAGCCCACCGGGACTAGCAGAATACAATGAGCAGTTCTTC. The rearrangement joins TRBV7-2 to TRBJ2-1, with TRBD2 identical over 9 bases. CDR1 is SGHTA, CDR2 FQGNSA, per germline. The ends lost 5 bases at V and 4 bases at J; junction bases unmatched: 9. The CDR3 spans 16 residues.

V gene TRBV18 combines with J gene TRBJ1-1; D is unresolved. With 3 bases removed from V and 0 bases from J, the gap between germline ends came to 8 bases. Germline CDR1 KGHSH, CDR2 LQKENI. The CDR3 runs 14 residues. This CDR3 is CASSPASMNTEAFF. CDR3 bases: TGTGCCAGCTCACCTGCAAGCATGAACACTGAAGCTTTCTTT.

The V gene is TRBV19, the J gene TRBJ2-5, with TRBD1 matching 10 bases. The CDR3 is made up of 16 amino acids. V dropped 6 bases and J dropped 1; count of bases not matched to a gene: 8. Germline V gives CDR1 LNHDA, CDR2 SQIVND (reference sequence). CDR3 DNA sequence: TGTGCCAGTAGCGGCGCCGGGACAGGGGTCCAAGAGACCCAGTACTTC. Its protein is CASSGAGTGVQETQYF.

The gene calls are TRBV11-2 and TRBJ2-1; no clear D gene. Trimming removed 2 bases at V and 4 bases at J, with 12 bases between. The CDR3 is made up of 15 amino acids. Germline CDR1 reads SGHAT; CDR2 reads FQNNGV. The CDR3 nucleotides are TGTGCCAGCAGCTTAAGTACTGCGATTTACAATGAGCAGTTCTTC. Its translation is CASSLSTAIYNEQFF.

The V call is TRBV6-1, the J call TRBJ1-2; D call uncertain. The CDR3 is made up of 12 amino acids. Germline CDR1 MNHNS, CDR2 SASEGT. Trimming stripped 3 bases from V and 6 bases from J, with 8 bases between. The CDR3 DNA reads TGTGCCAGCAGTGACGGGCGAAATGGCTACACCTTC. It is translated as CASSDGRNGYTF.

As concerns this clone: A junction end diverges from the germline sequence, so it may reflect a read error. This rearrangement joins TRBV28 to TRBJ2-3, with 7 positions matching TRBD1. This CDR3 has 13 residues. CDR1 MDHEN and CDR2 SYDVKM come from the germline V gene. CDR3 loop: CASSRIPGQQPGF. The CDR3 coding sequence is TGTGCCAGCAGTCGAATTCCGGGACAGCAACCCGGGTTT.

The rearrangement links TRBV7-8 to TRBJ1-3; maybe TRBD1 (5 bases). The ends were cut back, 5 bases at V and 2 bases at J, with 25 bases in the middle. Germline values: CDR1 SGHVS, CDR2 FQNEAQ. This CDR3 contains 19 residues. The CDR3 region has the DNA TGTGCCAGCAGCCCAGCGGTCGGGGGGAGATCGGCCGCTGGAAACACCATATATTTT. This translates into CASSPAVGGRSAAGNTIYF.

This clone was seen a single time. This chain connects TRBV4-2 to TRBJ1-1; the D gene is possibly TRBD1 (5 bases). The CDR3 is 20 amino acids. In germline, CDR1 is LGHNA, CDR2 YNFKEQ. Trimming cost V 0 bases and J 1 base, with 24 bases left between them. The CDR3 loop reads CASSQDQGGAGKWGNTEAFF. The CDR3 nucleotides are TGTGCCAGCAGCCAAGATCAAGGTGGGGCAGGGAAATGGGGGAACACTGAAGCTTTCTTT.

The CDR3 loop reads CAWSVAGDQPQHF. DNA for the CDR3: TGTGCCTGGAGTGTCGCGGGGGATCAGCCCCAGCATTTT. The chain combines TRBV30 with TRBJ1-5; weak D call: TRBD1 (5 bases). The CDR3 has 13 amino acids. Germline lookup yields CDR1 GTSNPN and CDR2 SVGIG (reference sequence). V lost 0 bases and J 5 bases, leaving 8 bases between the germline ends.

The chain carries TRBV6-2 or TRBV6-3 and TRBJ2-6, with 8 bases matching TRBD1. The germline V gene has CDR1 MNHEY and CDR2 SVGEGT. CDR3 length: 20 amino acids. The trim removed 2 bases at V and 0 bases at J, leaving 12 bases unmatched. The CDR3 DNA reads TGTGCCAGCAGTTACGATGTCGGCCGGGACAGGTACTCTGGGGCCAACGTCCTGACTTTC. Protein sequence: CASSYDVGRDRYSGANVLTF.

The chain joins TRBV3-1 (or the pseudogene TRBV3-2) to TRBJ2-1; 12 nucleotides align to TRBD2. The CDR3 covers 20 residues. The germline V gene encodes CDR1 LGHDT and CDR2 YNNKEL (reference sequence). Trimming at V came to 4 bases and at J to 0 bases, leaving 13 bases not matched to a gene. The CDR3 DNA reads as TGTGCCAGCAGCCCTACGGGTCTAGCGGGGGGGAGTAGCTCCTACAATGAGCAGTTCTTC. Residues: CASSPTGLAGGSSSYNEQFF.

This clone turned up a few times. The CDR3, as DNA: TGTGCCAGCAGCCCGACAGAGGGGGGTCAGCCCCAGCATTTT. Protein: CASSPTEGGQPQHF. This chain uses TRBV11-2 with TRBJ1-5, with TRBD1 as a possible D gene (6 bases). Trimming removed 5 bases from V and 6 bases from J, with 14 bases in between. The germline CDR1 and CDR2 sequences are SGHAT and FQNNGV. The CDR3 has 14 amino acids.